Presented here are 14 T cell receptor beta chains from one specimen sequenced in a study of spatial heterogeneity in lung cancer. As to time point: sample taken at primary tumor resection. These receptors have no known antigen. Findings of the study overall: The number of expanded tumor alpha and beta chains correlated with mutation number.

One entry per CDR3 protein results from TCRdb running MiXCR on the 5' RACE reads. The table has 3,000 to 4,000 distinct CDR3 sequences, 5% to 6% seen once. Sequenced here: lung tumor tissue, sampled at surgery. These receptor sequences come from a female donor with early-stage non-small cell lung cancer.

By share, this clonotype ranks as medium-sized. The V and J genes are TRBV7-9 and TRBJ2-6, with unresolved D. Germline assignment: CDR1 SEHNR and CDR2 FQNEAQ (reference sequence). Trimming removed 5 bases at V and 3 bases at J, with 14 bases between. There are 16 residues in the CDR3. CDR3 loop: CASSVGLGSGANVLTF. In DNA form, the CDR3 reads TGTGCCAGCAGCGTAGGCCTGGGAAGTGGGGCCAACGTCCTGACTTTC. The full variable domain, its missing parts supplied by reference TRBV7-9 and TRBJ2-6, is DTGVSQNPRHKITKRGQNVTFRCDPISEHNRLYWYRQTLGQGPEFLTYFQNEAQLEKSRLLSDRFSAERPKGSFSTLEIQRTEQGDSAMYLCASSVGLGSGANVLTFGAGSRLTVL.

V usage is TRBV28 and J usage is TRBJ2-2, with 12 bases matching TRBD1. The V segment lost 3 bases and the J segment 6 bases; nucleotides outside the gene matches: 5. The germline V gene encodes CDR1 MDHEN and CDR2 SYDVKM. The CDR3 has 16 amino acids. The CDR3 sequence is CASSLGTGGKSGELFF. The CDR3 DNA is TGTGCCAGCAGTTTGGGGACAGGGGGCAAGTCCGGGGAGCTGTTTTTT.

In this sample, this clonotype is medium-sized (0.01 to 0.1%). The genes are TRBV12-3 or TRBV12-4 and TRBJ1-5; D is perhaps TRBD1 (5 bases). The V and J ends lost 5 bases and 5 bases respectively, with 19 bases between them. The CDR3 runs 16 residues. The CDR3 protein is CASSPFSGARHQPQHF. Here the CDR3 DNA reads TGTGCCAGCAGTCCCTTTAGCGGGGCGCGCCATCAGCCCCAGCATTTT.

This clonotype showed up many times. This chain uses TRBV27 with TRBJ1-1; D is ambiguous. V was pared by 0 bases and J by 1 base, with 6 bases between. Germline V gene data show CDR1 as MNHEY and CDR2 as SMNVEV (reference sequence). The CDR3 runs to 14 residues. The CDR3 loop reads CASSLSRTNTEAFF. CDR3 nucleotide sequence: TGTGCCAGCAGTTTATCACGGACGAACACTGAAGCTTTCTTT.

Relative to its sample, this clonotype is medium-sized. The V gene is TRBV10-2, the J gene TRBJ1-1; no reliable D call. Germline V CDR1 and CDR2: WSHSY, SAAADI. The CDR3 loop spans 13 amino acids. Trimming took off 4 bases at V and 1 base at J, with 7 bases between the two ends. The CDR3, as DNA: TGCGCCAGCAGTGTACAAAAGAACACTGAAGCTTTCTTT. Translating it yields CASSVQKNTEAFF.

This clonotype is categorized as medium-sized. The chain employs TRBV28 and TRBJ1-1; 7 bases are a match to TRBD1. From germline, CDR1 is MDHEN and CDR2 SYDVKM. V trimming: 10 bases; J trimming: 10 bases; junction bases outside the gene matches: 12. There are 12 residues in the CDR3. CDR3 DNA sequence: TGTGCCACTGACAGGGTACTCGAGGGAGCTTTCTTT. It is translated as CATDRVLEGAFF.

Many counts were recorded for this clonotype. The chain has TRBV25-1 and TRBJ2-1; 10 bases align to TRBD2. V lost 8 bases to trimming and J lost 6 bases; unmatched junction nucleotides: 7. In germline, CDR1 is MGHDK, CDR2 SYGVNS. CDR3 length: 14 residues. The CDR3 protein is CASQLAGRFNEQFF. CDR3 DNA: TGTGCCAGCCAACTAGCGGGGAGATTCAATGAGCAGTTCTTC.

This clonotype showed up just a few times. V usage is TRBV29-1 and J usage is TRBJ1-2; D is unresolved. The CDR3 length is 13 residues. V dropped 6 bases and J dropped 7 bases, with 18 bases sitting between them. Germline-derived CDR1 and CDR2 are SQVTM and ANQGSEA. CDR3 amino acids: CSVISPVTFGYTF. The CDR3 region has the DNA TGCAGCGTCATTAGTCCAGTTACTTTTGGCTACACCTTC.

This clonotype is labeled medium-sized. CDR3 region: CASSYTGSGREQYF. The CDR3 DNA reads as TGTGCCAGCAGTTACACCGGTTCGGGTCGCGAGCAGTACTTC. This chain connects TRBV6-5 to TRBJ2-7; D is uncertain. This CDR3 is 14 amino acids long. Germline CDR1 MNHEY, CDR2 SVGAGI. The V gene lost 2 bases and the J gene lost 6 bases, with 14 bases spanning the gap.

The rearrangement joins TRBV29-1 to TRBJ1-2; no clear D gene. Germline CDR1 and CDR2: SQVTM and ANQGSEA. The V gene lost 3 bases and the J gene lost 8 bases, with 10 bases spanning the gap. The CDR3 sequence is 11 residues long. CDR3 sequence (DNA): TGCAGCGTTGACTGGTTTTACGGCTACACCTTC. Its protein is CSVDWFYGYTF.

This clonotype was counted at least ten times. The chain links TRBV5-1 to TRBJ2-7; 7 positions agree with TRBD1. After removal of 2 bases from V and 4 bases from J, the junction contained 0 bases not matched to a gene. There are 12 residues in the CDR3. Germline V lookup: CDR1 SGHRS, CDR2 YFSETQ. CDR3 bases: TGCGCCAGCAGCTTACAGGGGTACGAGCAGTACTTC. Translation: CASSLQGYEQYF.

The J gene is TRBJ2-3, the V gene TRBV2; D unclear. Deletions cut 6 bases from V and 5 bases from J, with 12 bases between. Germline V gene sequence: CDR1 SNHLY, CDR2 FYNNEI. This CDR3 spans 13 amino acids. CDR3 nucleotides: TGTGCCAGCAGCGCTCTTTGGGAAGATACGCAGTATTTT. It yields the protein CASSALWEDTQYF.

This clonotype was recorded many times. This chain uses TRBV6-2 or TRBV6-3 with TRBJ1-5, with D maybe TRBD1 (5 bases). The CDR3 is made up of 12 amino acids. The germline V gene encodes CDR1 MNHEY and CDR2 SVGEGT. V dropped 8 bases and J dropped 4 bases, with 9 bases sitting between them. The CDR3 region has the DNA TGTGCCAGCGGGGGACCGAATCAGCCCCAGCATTTT. Amino acid sequence: CASGGPNQPQHF.

In regard to this clonotype: Relative to the germline gene, one junction end is altered; a read error may explain this. CDR3 residues: CASSPTRTGRFSF. CDR3 nucleotide sequence: TGTGCCAGCAGCCCAACCAGGACAGGGCGATTTTCCTTT. The J gene is TRBJ1-4, the V gene TRBV7-6; 8 bases map to TRBD1. Germline-derived CDR1 and CDR2 are SGHVS and FNYEAQ. The CDR3 extends over 13 amino acids.